The 7 T cell receptor beta chains below were found in one sample sequenced in a study of T cell changes during pregnancy in multiple sclerosis. Sequencing used immunoSEQ multiplex PCR; TCRdb keeps in-frame clones, though not all of them. The sample lists more than 65,000 clones, 75% to 90% occurring once. Material: peripheral blood, obtained before pregnancy. The receptors were sampled from a female donor with multiple sclerosis, enrolled in a pregnancy study.

The J gene is TRBJ1-2, the V gene TRBV6-5; maybe TRBD1 (6 bases). V lost 9 bases to trimming and J lost 4 bases, with 12 bases between them. Germline CDR1 MNHEY, CDR2 SVGAGI. There are 12 residues in the CDR3. CDR3 protein: CASGTGFYGYTF. The CDR3 DNA sequence: TGTGCCAGTGGAACAGGGTTCTATGGCTACACCTTC.

This rearrangement joins TRBV2 to TRBJ1-2, with D tentatively TRBD1 (5 bases). V was trimmed by 5 bases and J by 5 bases, leaving 18 bases between them. Germline CDR1 reads SNHLY; CDR2 reads FYNNEI. The CDR3 runs 15 residues. CDR3 sequence (DNA): TGTGCCAGCAGTCCTGTCGCGGGGCAGGTTTATGGCTACACCTTC. It is translated as CASSPVAGQVYGYTF.

The V call is TRBV11-2, the J call TRBJ2-3, with 9 positions matching TRBD2. Trimming cost V 1 base and J 0 bases; bases outside gene matches: 8. This CDR3 spans 18 amino acids. CDR1 is SGHAT, CDR2 FQNNGV, per germline. The chain's CDR3 is CASSLGLAGPPSTDTQYF. CDR3 nucleotide sequence: TGTGCCAGCAGCTTAGGGCTAGCGGGACCCCCTAGCACAGATACGCAGTATTTT.

This sequence joins TRBV6-5 and TRBJ1-1; D not certain. The V gene's germline CDR1 is MNHEY and CDR2 SVGAGI. Trimming pared 2 bases from V and 7 bases from J, leaving 14 bases between. The CDR3 is 14 amino acids. CDR3 protein: CASSYGPAGLEAFF. The CDR3 nucleotides are TGTGCCAGCAGTTACGGCCCGGCGGGTCTTGAAGCTTTCTTT.

The gene calls are TRBV5-1 and TRBJ2-7, with 8 bases lining up with TRBD1. The V gene's germline CDR1 is SGHRS and CDR2 YFSETQ. The CDR3 length is 15 residues. The junction had 10 bases not matched to a gene; V was cut back by 4 bases and J by 4 bases. Here the CDR3 reads CASSRSFQGAYEQYF. The CDR3 DNA sequence: TGCGCCAGCAGCCGCAGCTTTCAGGGGGCTTACGAGCAGTACTTC.

CDR3 sequence (DNA): TGTGCCAGCAGCTTAGCTCGGGTCCACGAGCAGTACTTC. This encodes CASSLARVHEQYF. This rearrangement joins TRBV7-6 to TRBJ2-7; D is unclear. The CDR3 is 13 amino acids. The germline V and J ends were trimmed by 0 bases and 5 bases, with 8 bases remaining between them. Germline V gives CDR1 SGHVS, CDR2 FNYEAQ. Combining the CDR3 with reference TRBV7-6 and TRBJ2-7 gives the whole variable domain GAGVSQSPRYKVTKRGQDVALRCDPISGHVSLYWYRQALGQGPEFLTYFNYEAQQDKSGLPNDRFSAERPEGSISTLTIQRTEQRDSAMYRCASSLARVHEQYFGPGTRLTVT.

This sequence joins TRBV4-2 and TRBJ1-1; TRBD1 aligns across 7 bases. Germline CDR1 is LGHNA and CDR2 is YNFKEQ. V dropped 1 base and J dropped 4; count of bases not matched to a gene: 21. The CDR3 is 20 amino acids. CDR3 sequence reads: CASSQVGGWLTGREGTEAFF. In DNA form, the CDR3 reads TGTGCCAGCAGCCAAGTAGGGGGGTGGTTGACAGGGCGAGAGGGCACTGAAGCTTTCTTT.